These T cell receptor beta chains were read from a single sample in a study of radiotherapy plus CTLA-4 blockade in lung cancer. TCRdb's table, derived via immunoSEQ multiplex PCR, lists solely in-frame clones and lacks some. The table shows roughly 90,000 clones, with 72% occurring only once. Sample: peripheral blood, taken from a patient treated with radiotherapy plus ipilimumab. Receptor source: a human donor with non-small cell lung cancer that progressed on radiotherapy plus ipilimumab. Each CDR3 is given with its conserved first and last residue. Fields, in order: D gene, V gene, J gene, CDR3 protein, CDR3 DNA. The D gene is left open where the match is weak.

>NA|TRBV19|TRBJ1-5
CASSIVAGYSNQPQHF
TGTGCCAGTAGTATAGTTGCGGGTTATAGCAATCAGCCCCAGCATTTT
>TRBD1|TRBV7-9|TRBJ2-2
CASSSDRGSGELFF
TGTGCCAGCAGCTCGGACAGGGGTAGCGGGGAGCTGTTTTTT
>NA|TRBV7-8|TRBJ2-5
CASSARTAYQETQYF
TGTGCCAGCAGCGCAAGGACGGCGTACCAAGAGACCCAGTACTTC
>NA|TRBV7-2|TRBJ2-3
CASSLSRARDTQYF
TGTGCCAGCAGCTTAAGCAGGGCCAGAGATACGCAGTATTTT
>NA|TRBV10-3|TRBJ2-3
CAISEFTDTQYF
TGTGCCATCAGTGAATTCACAGATACGCAGTATTTT
>NA|TRBV5-4|TRBJ1-1
CASSADRNTEAFF
TGTGCCAGCAGCGCAGACAGGAACACTGAAGCTTTCTTT
>TRBD1|TRBV28|TRBJ1-3
CASSSDRQGAGNTIYF
TGTGCCAGCAGCTCGGACAGACAGGGAGCGGGAAACACCATATATTTT
>NA|TRBV21-1|TRBJ2-7
CASSPTWGREYF
TGTGCCAGCAGCCCGACATGGGGAAGGGAGTACTTC
>NA|TRBV5-5|TRBJ2-6
CASTLPGSGANVLTF
TGTGCCAGCACCTTGCCGGGGTCCGGGGCCAACGTCCTGACTTTC
>NA|TRBV12-2|TRBJ2-3
CASRFGLSGGFLTDTQYF
TGTGCAAGTCGCTTTGGCCTTAGCGGGGGGTTCCTAACAGATACGCAGTATTTT
>NA|TRBV5-1|TRBJ2-2
CASSLEGGELFF
TGCGCCAGCAGCTTGGAAGGCGGGGAGCTGTTTTTT
>NA|TRBV5-1|TRBJ2-7
CASSLGSEYEQYF
TGCGCCAGCAGCTTGGGATCCGAGTACGAGCAGTACTTC
>NA|TRBV12-5|TRBJ1-1
CASGADSNTEAFF
TGTGCTAGTGGGGCGGACTCGAACACTGAAGCTTTCTTT
>NA|TRBV28|TRBJ1-1
CASSLGQTEAFF
TGTGCCAGCAGTTTGGGGCAGACTGAAGCTTTCTTT
>TRBD1|TRBV7-2|TRBJ1-1
CASSLATGGNTEAFF
TGTGCCAGCAGCTTGGCGACAGGGGGCAACACTGAAGCTTTCTTT
>NA|TRBV5-6|TRBJ2-1
CASSSTLNQVNEQFF
TGTGCCAGCAGCTCGACCTTAAATCAGGTCAATGAGCAGTTCTTC
>NA|TRBV2|TRBJ2-7
CASSEGPPSYEQYF
TGTGCCAGCAGTGAGGGACCCCCCTCCTACGAGCAGTACTTC
>NA|TRBV7-2|TRBJ2-7
CASSPRRDPLEQYF
TGTGCCAGCAGCCCGCGCCGGGACCCACTCGAGCAGTACTTC